A single sample is the source of the 25 T cell receptor beta chains below, sequenced in a study of response to subunit inactivated influenza vaccine. TCRdb ran MiXCR on the RT-PCR reads and lists one entry per CDR3 protein. The data contain roughly 790,000 distinct CDR3 sequences, less than 25% of them singletons. This specimen was PBMCs from blood, taken 4 to 6 days after vaccination. The source of these receptors is a man aged 50 to 60 who received an inactivated influenza vaccine.

The rearrangement joins TRBV6-1 to TRBJ2-7; TRBD1 matches at 8 bases. The CDR3 length is 13 residues. V lost 6 bases, J lost 5 bases, and 6 bases stayed unmatched. The germline V gene encodes CDR1 MNHNS and CDR2 SASEGT. DNA of the CDR3: TGTGCCAGCAGACAACCAGGGGGCAACGAGCAGTACTTC. As protein: CASRQPGGNEQYF.

This clonotype was seen a few times. The chain uses TRBV20-1 and TRBJ1-2, with TRBD1 matching over 7 bases. Looked up from germline, CDR1 is DFQATT and CDR2 is SNEGSKA (reference sequence). The CDR3 has 13 residues. With V trimmed by 5 bases and J by 12 bases, 15 bases remained unmatched. The CDR3 bases are TGCAGTGCTTACGACGGCTGGGACAGTGAGGACACCTTC. Its translation: CSAYDGWDSEDTF.

A few counts support this clonotype. The V gene is TRBV9, the J gene TRBJ1-6; the D gene is possibly TRBD1 (5 bases). The germline V gene encodes CDR1 SGDLS and CDR2 YYNGEE. Trimming cost V 6 bases and J 9 bases, with 16 bases left between them. The CDR3 contains 14 residues. Written as DNA, the CDR3 is TGTGCCAGCACCGGGGGGAGTGGTGGTTCACCCCTCCACTTT. This codes for CASTGGSGGSPLHF.

This clonotype turned up a few times. The rearrangement joins TRBV5-5 to TRBJ2-7; no definite D call. Germline loops: CDR1 SGHKS, CDR2 YYEKEE (reference sequence). V was trimmed by 2 bases and J by 7 bases, leaving 13 bases between them. This CDR3 comprises 13 residues. CDR3 residues: CASSFSTTPEQYF. DNA for the CDR3: TGTGCCAGCAGCTTTTCAACGACCCCGGAGCAGTACTTC.

This chain joins TRBV20-1 and TRBJ2-7; tentative D call: TRBD1 (6 bases). The V gene lost 0 bases and the J gene lost 3 bases, with 12 bases spanning the gap. The CDR3 runs to 14 residues. Germline values: CDR1 DFQATT, CDR2 SNEGSKA (reference sequence). The CDR3 region is CSARDPTQGYEQYF. The CDR3 DNA follows: TGCAGTGCTAGAGATCCGACACAGGGCTACGAGCAGTACTTC.

This clonotype was counted many times. The J gene is TRBJ2-7, the V gene TRBV20-1, with 8 nucleotides matching TRBD1. Germline-derived CDR1 and CDR2 are DFQATT and SNEGSKA (reference sequence). The length of the CDR3 is 13 residues. With V trimmed by 2 bases and J by 6 bases, 6 bases remained unmatched. CDR3 in DNA: TGCAGTGCTAGATTCCGGACAGGGCGCGAGCAGTACTTC. Protein sequence: CSARFRTGREQYF.

There are a few counts of this clonotype. This rearrangement joins TRBV6-5 to TRBJ2-3; either TRBD1 or TRBD2 may fit D (6 bases each). The germline gives CDR1 MNHEY, CDR2 SVGAGI. CDR3 length: 15 residues. Trimming took 4 bases from V and 4 from J, leaving 15 bases between them. The DNA of the CDR3 is TGTGCCAGCAGTTCGGGCAGGGGAGGACCAGATACGCAGTATTTT. Its protein product is CASSSGRGGPDTQYF.

The V call is TRBV4-3, the J call TRBJ1-5; D remains ambiguous. The CDR3 is 15 amino acids. The V end lost 5 bases, the J end lost 7 bases, and 18 bases lay between the germline ends. CDR1 is LGHNA and CDR2 is YSLEER in the germline V gene. Written as DNA, the CDR3 is TGCGCCAGCAGCGTCGGAGTGCGGGGTGGGCAGCCCCAGCATTTT. Amino acids: CASSVGVRGGQPQHF.

The chain uses TRBV20-1 and TRBJ2-1; TRBD2 matches at 10 bases. Germline assignment: CDR1 DFQATT and CDR2 SNEGSKA (reference sequence). V shed 7 bases, J shed 6 bases, and the junction held 15 bases outside the gene matches. This CDR3 comprises 16 residues. DNA of the CDR3: TGCAGTGTTGCAGTACTAGCGGGAAAAGTTGCCAATGAGCAGTTCTTC. As protein: CSVAVLAGKVANEQFF.

The chain links TRBV11-2 to TRBJ2-7; TRBD1 might be the D (5 bases). This CDR3 spans 14 amino acids. Germline loops: CDR1 SGHAT, CDR2 FQNNGV. V lost 1 base and J lost 5, with 12 bases in between. CDR3 loop: CASSLVAGYHEQYF. Written as DNA, the CDR3 is TGTGCCAGCAGCTTAGTCGCAGGGTACCACGAGCAGTACTTC.

The chain couples TRBV29-1 to TRBJ2-3, with 7 bases identical to TRBD1. The CDR3 contains 13 residues. Trimming took 6 bases from V and 2 from J; bases not matched to a gene: 5. Germline lookup yields CDR1 SQVTM and CDR2 ANQGSEA. The CDR3 region has the DNA TGCAGCGTCCTAGGACAGGTCACAGATACGCAGTATTTT. Protein sequence: CSVLGQVTDTQYF.

This clonotype was seen a few times. J is TRBJ2-1 and V is TRBV4-3; D possibly uses TRBD1 or TRBD2 (5 bases each). The germline V gene encodes CDR1 LGHNA and CDR2 YSLEER. The CDR3 runs to 16 residues. Trimming removed 2 bases from V and 2 bases from J, with 13 bases in between. The DNA for the CDR3 is TGCGCCAGCAGCCAATCCGGGACCGGGGCCTACAATGAGCAGTTCTTC. It yields the protein CASSQSGTGAYNEQFF.

The chain has TRBV7-9 and TRBJ2-3; 8 bases agree with TRBD2. After removal of 7 bases from V and 2 bases from J, the junction contained 5 bases not matched to a gene. Germline V CDR1 and CDR2: SEHNR, FQNEAQ (reference sequence). The CDR3 is 14 residues long. CDR3: CASTGGVITDTQYF. The CDR3 bases are TGTGCCAGCACCGGGGGGGTGATCACAGATACGCAGTATTTT.

The chain employs TRBV7-2 and TRBJ2-2; possibly TRBD1 for D (5 bases). V lost 5 bases to trimming and J lost 4 bases, with 20 bases between them. Germline V gene lookup returns CDR1 SGHTA and CDR2 FQGNSA. This CDR3 spans 17 amino acids. The CDR3 protein is CASSLLWGRGGTGELFF. The CDR3 DNA sequence: TGTGCCAGCAGCCTATTATGGGGAAGGGGTGGCACCGGGGAGCTGTTTTTT.

The chain is built from TRBV9 and TRBJ1-2, with D uncertain. The CDR3 has 14 amino acids. V was clipped by 0 bases and J by 4 bases, with 10 bases between them. Germline V gene lookup returns CDR1 SGDLS and CDR2 YYNGEE. CDR3 nucleotides: TGTGCCAGCAGCGTAGCGGGGTTTGGCTATGGCTACACCTTC. It is translated as CASSVAGFGYGYTF.

The chain uses TRBV20-1 and TRBJ1-2, with D tentatively TRBD1 (6 bases). Deletions cut 2 bases from V and 9 bases from J, with 22 bases between. Looked up from germline, CDR1 is DFQATT and CDR2 is SNEGSKA (reference sequence). CDR3 length: 15 residues. In DNA, the CDR3 is TGCAGTGCTAGACTCCCGGACAGTACCCTATCGAGCTACACCTTC. Translated: CSARLPDSTLSSYTF.

This clonotype was seen a handful of times. The chain links TRBV9 to TRBJ2-7, with TRBD2 matching over 15 bases. There are 17 residues in the CDR3. Germline CDR1 reads SGDLS; CDR2 reads YYNGEE. V shed 4 bases, J shed 2 bases, and the junction held 7 bases outside the gene matches. Here the CDR3 DNA reads TGTGCCAGCAGCACAGGACTAGCGGGAGGGATCCCCTACGAGCAGTACTTC. Translated, it gives CASSTGLAGGIPYEQYF.

CDR3 sequence: CASSSLSGPLPYEQYF. The CDR3 coding sequence is TGTGCCAGCAGTTCCTTGTCGGGACCTCTTCCCTACGAGCAGTACTTC. The chain recombines TRBV6-2 or TRBV6-3 with TRBJ2-7; the D gene could be TRBD1 or TRBD2 (5 bases each). This CDR3 has 16 amino acids. V gave up 4 bases and J gave up 2 bases, with 18 bases separating them. CDR1 is MNHEY and CDR2 is SVGEGT in the germline V gene.

This chain links TRBV4-1 with TRBJ1-3, with no clear D. V was cut by 4 bases and J by 3 bases, with 7 bases left in between. This CDR3 is 13 amino acids long. Germline lookup yields CDR1 MGHRA and CDR2 YSYEKL. The CDR3 here is CASSLVIGNTIYF. CDR3 in DNA: TGCGCCAGCAGCCTAGTCATTGGAAACACCATATATTTT.

The chain carries TRBV5-1 and TRBJ2-7; 7 nucleotides match TRBD1. This CDR3 contains 12 residues. Unmatched junction bases numbered 5, after V lost 4 bases and J lost 7 bases. Germline CDR1 SGHRS, CDR2 YFSETQ. CDR3 nucleotide sequence: TGCGCCAGCAGCACTGACAGGGTTGAGCAGTACTTC. As protein: CASSTDRVEQYF.

The chain is built from TRBV6-6 and TRBJ2-3; D not certain. The CDR3 length is 13 residues. V was cut by 6 bases and J by 0 bases, with 7 bases left in between. CDR1 is MNHNY, CDR2 SVGAGI, per germline (reference sequence). The CDR3 is CASSPFSTDTQYF. Written as DNA, the CDR3 is TGTGCCAGCAGCCCCTTTAGCACAGATACGCAGTATTTT.

This chain connects TRBV29-1 to TRBJ2-5, with no clear D. The V gene's germline CDR1 is SQVTM and CDR2 ANQGSEA. Trimming pared 3 bases from V and 0 bases from J, leaving 8 bases between. CDR3 length: 13 residues. The CDR3 DNA reads as TGCAGCGTTGAGGTCCTGTACCAAGAGACCCAGTACTTC. Its translation is CSVEVLYQETQYF.

This clonotype occurred a few times. The CDR3 region has the DNA TGTGCCAGCAGCCTACCTTTACCCAGCGGGGGGGACCCAGATACGCAGTATTTT. Translating it yields CASSLPLPSGGDPDTQYF. V gene TRBV4-2 combines with J gene TRBJ2-3; 10 bases are shared with TRBD2. The CDR3 has 18 amino acids. In germline, CDR1 is LGHNA, CDR2 YNFKEQ. With V trimmed by 4 bases and J by 4 bases, 14 bases remained unmatched.

The chain is built from TRBV3-1 and TRBJ1-1; D gene ambiguous. This CDR3 is built from 14 residues. Trimming shortened V by 5 bases and J by 1 base, and 11 bases separated the two germline ends. The V gene's germline CDR1 is LGHDT and CDR2 YNNKEL (reference sequence). The CDR3 protein is CASSTATGNTEAFF. CDR3 nucleotides: TGTGCCAGCAGCACCGCGACGGGGAACACTGAAGCTTTCTTT.

The gene calls are TRBV11-2 and TRBJ2-5, with 8 nucleotides matching TRBD2. The CDR3 contains 16 residues. Germline-derived CDR1 and CDR2 are SGHAT and FQNNGV. V shed 1 base, J shed 9 bases, and the junction held 13 bases outside the gene matches. CDR3 loop: CASSLGGTRVSEAQYF. The CDR3 DNA is TGTGCCAGCAGCTTAGGCGGGACTAGAGTTTCCGAAGCCCAGTACTTC.